This T cell receptor beta chain was sequenced during a study of beta chain features in type 1 diabetes. Study summary: Across the samples, over 85 million sorted cells were examined in total. The study, taken as a whole, reports: A possible short-template PCR bias applies equally to patients and controls. Shortening that was moderate but significant affected the TCRB CDR3s of Type 1 diabetes patients in all four CD4+ subsets. More deletions and fewer insertions at VDJ junctions were seen in type 1 diabetes patients.

The length of the CDR3 is 14 residues. Germline V lookup: CDR1 KGHSH, CDR2 LQKENI. The trim removed 2 bases at V and 5 bases at J, leaving 1 base unmatched. The investigators reverse transcribed all of the isolated RNA, so they sequenced expressed TCRB transcripts. Here immunoSEQ multiplex PCR was the method, and the copy in TCRdb shows in-frame clones only, minus some. The sample records hundreds of thousands of clones, approximately 12% being singletons. A note on this clone: Its antigen is currently unknown. This CDR3 is also generated by other DNA sequences in the sample.

The source of this sequence is a man between 18 and 35 years old in good health. The chain combines TRBV18 with TRBJ1-5, with 9 positions matching TRBD1. Sequenced: naive CD4+ T cells from blood. CDR3 loop: CASSPRDRDQPQHF. The CDR3 bases are TGTGCCAGCTCACCAAGGGACAGGGATCAGCCCCAGCATTTT.